The 7 T cell receptor beta chains in this list originate from one sample, sequenced in a study of response to subunit inactivated influenza vaccine. TCRdb analysed the RT-PCR reads with MiXCR anew, one entry per CDR3 protein. Among around 190,000 distinct CDR3 sequences listed, over 13% were seen once. Sample: CD8+ T cells sorted from PBMCs, taken less than 6 days after vaccination. The receptors were gathered from a man aged 50-59 years who received an inactivated influenza vaccine.

The V and J genes are TRBV20-1 and TRBJ2-2; either TRBD1 or TRBD2 may supply D (5 bases each). Trimming took 0 bases from V and 0 from J, leaving 8 bases between them. There are 15 residues in the CDR3. CDR1 and CDR2 (germline): DFQATT, SNEGSKA (reference sequence). The DNA of the CDR3 is TGCAGTGCTAGAGAGAGGGGATCGAACACCGGGGAGCTGTTTTTT. Translated, it gives CSARERGSNTGELFF.

This clonotype was detected only once. An end of the junction differs from the germline gene, which may be a read error. The DNA of the CDR3 is TGTGCCAGCAGTTACTGGGGCGGGGGCTACAATGAGCAGCTCTTC. This gives the protein CASSYWGGGYNEQLF. The genes are TRBV6-2 or TRBV6-3 and TRBJ2-1; D is possibly TRBD2 (7 bases). The CDR3 has 15 amino acids. The germline CDR1 and CDR2 sequences are MNHEY and SVGEGT.

This clonotype was detected a few times. The CDR3 nucleotides are TGTGCCAGCAGTTTATTGGGGCGGGAGCACGACGAGCAGTACTTC. This gives the protein CASSLLGREHDEQYF. The chain uses TRBV28 and TRBJ2-7, with 7 bases identical to TRBD2. Germline V gives CDR1 MDHEN, CDR2 SYDVKM. V dropped 1 base and J dropped 5; count of bases not matched to a gene: 8. The CDR3 loop spans 15 amino acids.

The sample holds a few counts of this clonotype. The gene calls are TRBV28 and TRBJ1-1; D gene uncertain. The CDR3 has 12 residues. CDR1 and CDR2 (germline): MDHEN, SYDVKM. The V gene lost 6 bases and the J gene lost 2 bases, with 7 bases spanning the gap. Here the CDR3 reads CASSGFNTEAFF. The CDR3, as DNA: TGTGCCAGCAGCGGGTTTAACACTGAAGCTTTCTTT.

This clonotype was seen many times. The CDR3 here is CASSSGPQSYEQYF. CDR3 nucleotides: TGTGCCAGCAGCTCGGGACCGCAGTCCTACGAGCAGTACTTC. The chain combines TRBV11-2 with TRBJ2-7; D possibly matches TRBD1 or TRBD2 (5 bases each). This CDR3 region has 14 residues. V was clipped by 4 bases and J by 1 base, with 11 bases between them. The V gene's germline CDR1 is SGHAT and CDR2 FQNNGV.

The chain joins TRBV4-3 to TRBJ1-4; no definite D call. The germline V and J ends were trimmed by 1 base and 2 bases, with 8 bases remaining between them. The CDR3 is 15 residues long. CDR1 is LGHNA and CDR2 is YSLEER in the germline V gene. CDR3 bases: TGCGCCAGCAGCCAAGGGCATTCGACTAATGAAAAACTGTTTTTT. It translates to CASSQGHSTNEKLFF.

J is TRBJ2-2 and V is TRBV4-2; 7 bases line up with TRBD2. Germline loops: CDR1 LGHNA, CDR2 YNFKEQ. With V trimmed by 4 bases and J by 0 bases, 11 bases remained unmatched. CDR3 length: 18 amino acids. The chain's CDR3 is CASSRRQFSGANTGELFF. Written as DNA, the CDR3 is TGTGCCAGCAGCCGCAGACAATTCAGCGGGGCGAACACCGGGGAGCTGTTTTTT.